The 27 T cell receptor beta chains below all came from one sample that was sequenced in a study of metastatic and nonmetastatic thyroid tumors. TCRdb ran MiXCR on the PCR reads. The sample yields over 45,000 clones, about 22% seen once. Not a single patient had been given any form of treatment at any point before undergoing thyroid surgery. Sample: blood. The receptors shown here come from a male donor with papillary thyroid cancer or a benign thyroid nodule (not recorded which). Some clones in this sample may be carry-over from other donors' samples.

Sample share makes this clone medium-sized. The chain is built from TRBV6-2 or TRBV6-3 and TRBJ2-7; 7 bases map to TRBD1. Germline CDR1 and CDR2: MNHEY and SVGEGT. V lost 6 bases to trimming and J lost 0 bases; unmatched junction nucleotides: 8. This CDR3 region has 15 residues. CDR3 region: CASRVTGPSSYEQYF. CDR3 DNA sequence: TGTGCCAGCAGAGTGACAGGGCCGAGCTCCTACGAGCAGTACTTC.

There are a few counts of this clone. The chain combines TRBV27 with TRBJ2-7, with 7 bases lining up with TRBD2. The germline V gene has CDR1 MNHEY and CDR2 SMNVEV (reference sequence). CDR3 size: 13 residues. J gave up 3 bases and V 5 bases, and 4 bases lay outside the gene matches. The CDR3 DNA is TGTGCCAGCAGTCGAGGGACTATCTACGAGCAGTACTTC. Its protein product is CASSRGTIYEQYF.

This clone was seen at least ten times. DNA for the CDR3: TGTGCCAGCAGCGTCGCGACAGGGCCAGAGACCCAGTACTTC. Translated, it gives CASSVATGPETQYF. This sequence joins TRBV9 and TRBJ2-5, with TRBD1 matching 7 bases. Germline loops: CDR1 SGDLS, CDR2 YYNGEE. Trimming removed 2 bases from V and 4 bases from J; junction bases left unmatched: 5. The CDR3 is made up of 14 amino acids.

Many counts were recorded for this clone. This sequence joins TRBV19 and TRBJ2-3; maybe TRBD1 (5 bases). The ends were cut back, 5 bases at V and 1 base at J, with 13 bases in the middle. Germline V lookup: CDR1 LNHDA, CDR2 SQIVND (reference sequence). The CDR3 consists of 15 residues. CDR3 region: CASSPTDSRTDTQYF. CDR3 coding DNA: TGTGCCAGTAGTCCGACAGATTCCCGCACAGATACGCAGTATTTT.

This clone came up a few times. CDR3 coding DNA: TGTGCCAGCAGTGAGACTCTAGCGGGAGGGCCATATGAGCAGTTCTTC. The encoded protein is CASSETLAGGPYEQFF. The chain combines TRBV6-1 with TRBJ2-1, with 12 bases fitting TRBD2. The CDR3 covers 16 residues. V trimming: 3 bases; J trimming: 8 bases; junction bases outside the gene matches: 8. Per the germline V gene, CDR1 is MNHNS and CDR2 is SASEGT.

The chain joins TRBV14 to TRBJ2-7; D gene unclear. CDR1 and CDR2 (germline): SGHDN, FVKESK. This CDR3 is 16 amino acids long. V shed 1 base and J shed 0 bases, with 13 bases lying between them. The CDR3 region is CASSQGSSVSSYEQYF. For the CDR3, the DNA is TGTGCCAGCAGCCAAGGGTCCAGCGTGAGCTCCTACGAGCAGTACTTC.

This clone was counted only a few times. V gene TRBV29-1 combines with J gene TRBJ2-1; possible D gene TRBD2, 6 bases. Germline lookup yields CDR1 SQVTM and CDR2 ANQGSEA. Trimming shortened V by 7 bases and J by 6 bases, and 13 bases separated the two germline ends. This CDR3 is built from 12 residues. The CDR3 here is CSGGRGSNEQFF. The CDR3 nucleotides read TGCAGCGGGGGACGGGGGAGCAATGAGCAGTTCTTC.

This clone was detected a few times. This CDR3 reads CASRSGRQSNEQFF. DNA for the CDR3: TGTGCCAGCAGGAGCGGGAGACAAAGCAATGAGCAGTTCTTC. V and J are TRBV12-3 or TRBV12-4 and TRBJ2-1, with 8 bases lining up with TRBD2. The V and J ends lost 6 bases and 6 bases, in that order; junction bases with no gene match: 7. This CDR3 is 14 amino acids long.

The table lists this clone with many counts. The CDR3 coding sequence is TGTGCCAGCAGAGTACCTAGACTAGCGGGAGGCCCCGAGCAGTACTTC. It encodes CASRVPRLAGGPEQYF. The rearrangement joins TRBV2 to TRBJ2-7; 13 nucleotides line up with TRBD2. Trimming cost V 6 bases and J 6 bases; bases outside gene matches: 11. CDR3 length: 16 amino acids. CDR1 and CDR2 (germline): SNHLY, FYNNEI.

This chain connects TRBV5-8 to TRBJ1-1; D is perhaps TRBD1 (6 bases). The CDR3 is 15 residues long. V lost 3 bases to trimming and J lost 1 base, with 13 bases between them. CDR1 SGHTS and CDR2 YDEGEE come from the germline V gene. CDR3 sequence (DNA): TGTGCCAGCAGCTCCATGAACAGGGCGAACACTGAAGCTTTCTTT. Protein: CASSSMNRANTEAFF.

Many counts were recorded for this clone. This chain connects TRBV15 to TRBJ1-5; tentative D call: TRBD1 (6 bases). The CDR3 is made up of 15 amino acids. CDR1 and CDR2 from the germline V gene are LNHNV and YYDKDF (reference sequence). V lost 5 bases, J lost 6 bases, and 17 bases lay in between. The CDR3 DNA reads TGTGCCACCAGCTCGAGGGGGAAAGGGGTTCAGCCCCAGCATTTT. Translated: CATSSRGKGVQPQHF.

The V and J genes are TRBV7-6 and TRBJ2-7; 12 bases are shared with TRBD1. Germline CDR1 and CDR2: SGHVS and FNYEAQ. The CDR3 has 17 residues. Germline trimming cut 1 base from V and 6 bases from J; bases unmatched to any gene: 10. In DNA, the CDR3 is TGTGCCAGCAGCTTAGGTTCCGGGACAGGGGGCATCGGCGAGCAGTACTTC. This encodes CASSLGSGTGGIGEQYF.

This rearrangement joins TRBV7-2 to TRBJ1-1; D not certain. CDR3 length: 13 amino acids. Germline V CDR1 and CDR2: SGHTA, FQGNSA. V lost 8 bases and J lost 3, with 13 bases in between. DNA for the CDR3: TGTGCCAGCGGACGACAAGGCGACACTGAAGCTTTCTTT. Its translation is CASGRQGDTEAFF. The entire variable domain, with the rest obtained from reference TRBV7-2 and TRBJ1-1, is as follows: GAGVSQSPSNKVTEKGKDVELRCDPISGHTALYWYRQSLGQGLEFLIYFQGNSAPDKSGLPSDRFSAERTGGSVSTLTIQRTQQEDSAVYLCASGRQGDTEAFFGQGTRLTVV.

The sample holds one count of this clone. V usage is TRBV5-1 and J usage is TRBJ1-1; D is undetermined. Germline V CDR1 and CDR2: SGHRS, YFSETQ. Deletions cut 3 bases from V and 1 base from J, with 13 bases between. The CDR3 consists of 15 residues. Here the CDR3 DNA reads TGCGCCAGCAGCTCCTCCTCGTGGCCGAACACTGAAGCTTTCTTT. This translates into CASSSSSWPNTEAFF.

This clone was counted only a few times. The CDR3 loop is CASSQTGDYGYTF. In DNA, the CDR3 is TGTGCCAGCAGCCAGACAGGGGACTATGGCTACACCTTC. V is TRBV6-2 or TRBV6-3 and J is TRBJ1-2; 8 nucleotides match TRBD1. CDR1 and CDR2 from the germline V gene are MNHEY and SVGEGT. The CDR3 length is 13 residues. Trimming cost V 6 bases and J 3 bases; bases outside gene matches: 3.

In this sample, this clone turned up many times. Other DNA sequences in the same sample also yield this CDR3. V is TRBV5-4 and J is TRBJ2-2, with TRBD1 identical over 8 bases. The CDR3 sequence is 17 residues long. The ends lost 3 bases at V and 4 bases at J; junction bases unmatched: 11. CDR1 SGHNT and CDR2 YYREEE come from the germline V gene (reference sequence). CDR3 residues: CASSSSTGVHVTGELFF. The CDR3 DNA is TGTGCCAGCAGCTCCTCGACAGGGGTCCACGTCACCGGGGAGCTGTTTTTT.

This clone was observed a handful of times. The CDR3 region is CASSPGLAPIGEEQYF. CDR3 sequence (DNA): TGTGCCAGCAGCCCGGGACTAGCCCCTATCGGGGAGGAGCAGTACTTC. This chain uses TRBV3-1 with TRBJ2-7; 9 bases match TRBD2. Trimming at V came to 4 bases and at J to 7 bases, leaving 14 bases not matched to a gene. The CDR3 has 16 amino acids. The germline V gene encodes CDR1 LGHDT and CDR2 YNNKEL (reference sequence).

J is TRBJ1-2 and V is TRBV28; the match to TRBD1 covers 8 bases. The CDR3 extends over 13 amino acids. With V trimmed by 4 bases and J by 7 bases, 5 bases remained unmatched. Germline V gives CDR1 MDHEN, CDR2 SYDVKM. CDR3 sequence (DNA): TGTGCCAGCAGTTCAGGACAGGGAGCTGGCTACACCTTC. Encoded protein: CASSSGQGAGYTF.

This clone was recorded at least ten times. Other nucleotide sequences in the sample specify the same CDR3. The chain couples TRBV19 to TRBJ1-4, with 7 bases fitting TRBD1. CDR3 size: 15 residues. The germline V gene encodes CDR1 LNHDA and CDR2 SQIVND (reference sequence). V was pared by 5 bases and J by 2 bases, with 5 bases of the junction left unmatched. CDR3 in DNA: TGTGCCAGTAGTGATACAGGGGCGACTAATGAAAAACTGTTTTTT. It encodes CASSDTGATNEKLFF.

The sample holds many counts of this clone. The chain links TRBV7-8 to TRBJ2-7; TRBD2 agrees at 11 bases. Germline lookup yields CDR1 SGHVS and CDR2 FQNEAQ. The CDR3 is 18 residues long. V lost 5 bases, J lost 4 bases, and 16 bases stayed unmatched. In DNA form, the CDR3 reads TGTGCCAGCAGCCTGGGGACGGAAGTAGCGGGAGGGCCGTACGAGCAGTACTTC. Translating it yields CASSLGTEVAGGPYEQYF.

This clone was counted a few times. The gene calls are TRBV28 and TRBJ1-5; no clear D. The germline V gene encodes CDR1 MDHEN and CDR2 SYDVKM. Trimming removed 5 bases from V and 3 bases from J, with 2 bases in between. The CDR3 totals 11 residues. CDR3 amino acids: CASSLNQPQHF. The CDR3 coding sequence is TGTGCCAGCAGTCTCAATCAGCCCCAGCATTTT.

The genes are TRBV5-1 and TRBJ1-3, with D possibly TRBD1 on 5 matching bases. There are 13 residues in the CDR3. V lost 6 bases, J lost 4 bases, and 11 bases lay in between. Germline CDR1 reads SGHRS; CDR2 reads YFSETQ. The CDR3 region is CASTRGDGNTIYF. The CDR3 DNA reads as TGCGCCAGCACGCGGGGCGACGGAAACACCATATATTTT.

This clone was detected a few times. This chain links TRBV2 with TRBJ2-2, with 7 bases lining up with TRBD2. The CDR3 has 15 amino acids. CDR1 is SNHLY, CDR2 FYNNEI, per germline. V lost 6 bases, J lost 2 bases, and 6 bases stayed unmatched. CDR3 sequence reads: CASRRERGNTGELFF. The CDR3, as DNA: TGTGCCAGCAGACGGGAGCGGGGCAACACCGGGGAGCTGTTTTTT.

The chain has TRBV30 and TRBJ1-1; 9 positions match TRBD1. Germline-derived CDR1 and CDR2 are GTSNPN and SVGIG (reference sequence). J was trimmed by 4 bases and V by 3 bases; bases with no gene match: 9. This CDR3 contains 15 residues. CDR3 protein: CAWRQYRGRSTEAFF. CDR3 DNA sequence: TGTGCCTGGAGACAATACAGGGGGCGCAGCACTGAAGCTTTCTTT.

The table lists this clone with many counts. In DNA, the CDR3 is TGTGCCAGCAGCCGTAGGACAGAACTGGCCGAGCAGTACTTC. Protein: CASSRRTELAEQYF. The gene calls are TRBV13 and TRBJ2-7; TRBD1 is a possible D gene (6 bases). Trimming pared 5 bases from V and 6 bases from J, leaving 17 bases between. The length of the CDR3 is 14 residues. Germline assignment: CDR1 PRHDT and CDR2 FYEKMQ (reference sequence).

This clone occurred many times. V usage is TRBV20-1 and J usage is TRBJ2-2, with TRBD1 matching 9 bases. Germline lookup yields CDR1 DFQATT and CDR2 SNEGSKA (reference sequence). After removal of 6 bases from V and 2 bases from J, the junction contained 4 bases not matched to a gene. The CDR3 has 14 amino acids. The CDR3 DNA is TGCAGTGCAACGACAGGGGGTAACACCGGGGAGCTGTTTTTT. Translation: CSATTGGNTGELFF.

This clone came up a few times. This chain uses TRBV19 with TRBJ1-5, with no clear D. Germline lookup yields CDR1 LNHDA and CDR2 SQIVND (reference sequence). This CDR3 spans 12 amino acids. Trimming removed 3 bases at V and 6 bases at J, with 6 bases between. The CDR3 sequence: CASSILSQPQHF. DNA for the CDR3: TGTGCCAGTAGTATTTTGAGTCAGCCCCAGCATTTT.